Listed below are T cell receptor beta chains from one sample, sequenced in a study of blood T cell repertoires in COVID-19. Here immunoSEQ multiplex PCR was the method, and the copy in TCRdb shows in-frame clones only, minus some. The sample includes about 97,000 clones, over 75% of them seen just once. The sequenced sample was peripheral blood. All receptors come from a man in his sixties with acute or convalescent COVID-19. Each CDR3 is given with its conserved first and last residue. D genes are given only for firm matches. Rows may omit the clone size; those that give it use once, few, many or a size class.

. TRBJ1-1 . TRBV25-1 CASRDHQGGTEAFF TGTGCCAGCAGAGACCATCAGGGTGGCACTGAAGCTTTCTTT
. TRBJ1-1 . TRBV5-4 CASSFLGQSRGTNTEAFF TGTGCCAGCAGCTTTTTAGGGCAGAGTAGGGGAACTAACACTGAAGCTTTCTTT
TRBD2 TRBJ2-1 . TRBV5-4 CASSLPSGGALNNEQFF TGTGCCAGCAGCTTACCGAGCGGGGGGGCCCTCAACAATGAGCAGTTCTTC
TRBD1 TRBJ1-2 . TRBV5-4 CASSPSSGGNYGYTF TGTGCCAGCAGCCCCTCGTCAGGGGGCAACTATGGCTACACCTTC
TRBD2 TRBJ2-3 few TRBV12-3/TRBV12-4 CASSGRGLDTQYF TGTGCCAGCAGTGGGAGGGGTCTCGATACGCAGTATTTT
. TRBJ1-4 . TRBV6-5 CASSSSREGEKLFF TGTGCCAGCAGTTCCTCCAGGGAAGGGGAAAAACTGTTTTTT
. TRBJ1-2 . TRBV30 CAWSVVRDYTF TGTGCCTGGAGTGTGGTTCGAGACTACACCTTC
. TRBJ2-3 . TRBV9 CASSGQLSTDTQYF TGTGCCAGCAGCGGACAGCTTAGCACAGATACGCAGTATTTT
TRBD2 TRBJ2-2 . TRBV7-9 CASSFRGTAGGTGELFF TGTGCCAGCAGCTTCAGAGGGACAGCGGGGGGGACCGGGGAGCTGTTTTTT
. TRBJ2-5 . TRBV5-5 CASSFRRGLQETQYF TGTGCCAGCAGCTTTCGGCGGGGTCTGCAAGAGACCCAGTACTTC
TRBD1 TRBJ1-2 . TRBV19 CASTPRVQGPSGYTF TGTGCCAGTACTCCGCGTGTACAGGGGCCCAGTGGCTACACCTTC